A single sample is the source of the 8 T cell receptor beta chains below, sequenced in a study of cytomegalovirus exposure and HLA in healthy donors (dated by TCRdb to between 2016 and 2019). The library relied on the immunoSEQ multiplex PCR assay. For the multiplex PCR, a mixture combining 60 forward primers for TCR Vbeta segments and 13 reverse primers for TCR Jbeta segments was used. This immuneACCESS table, as held by TCRdb, lists in-frame sequences with V and J called but not all clones. Of the missing ones, under half trace to an unresolved V gene in checked studies; the others have no known cause. The sample contains some 140,000 clones, around 85% of them found a single time. Together, the top ten hold just over 8.5% of the sample. The sequenced sample was PBMCs. The receptor set was obtained from a woman between 50 and 59 years old in good health and CMV-seropositive.

The V and J genes are TRBV30 and TRBJ1-2, with 9 positions matching TRBD1. The V segment lost 0 bases and the J segment 10 bases; nucleotides outside the gene matches: 9. Germline values: CDR1 GTSNPN, CDR2 SVGIG (reference sequence). This CDR3 contains 14 residues. The CDR3 region is CAWSVNLGQGDYTF. In DNA, the CDR3 is TGTGCCTGGAGTGTAAACCTGGGACAGGGAGACTACACCTTC.

V is TRBV28 and J is TRBJ2-1, with D maybe TRBD1 (5 bases). Trimming cost V 3 bases and J 4 bases, with 16 bases left between them. The CDR3 is made up of 16 amino acids. Germline V gene sequence: CDR1 MDHEN, CDR2 SYDVKM. This CDR3 reads CASSLDTEYGYNEQFF. The CDR3 DNA is TGTGCCAGCAGTTTGGACACCGAATATGGGTACAATGAGCAGTTCTTC.

V usage is TRBV7-3 and J usage is TRBJ2-3; 7 bases align to TRBD1. Germline assignment: CDR1 SGHTA and CDR2 FQGTGA. The trim removed 1 base at V and 5 bases at J, leaving 9 bases unmatched. The CDR3 has 16 amino acids. CDR3 sequence (DNA): TGTGCCAGCAGCTTAAAGGGAGACAGGGTCAAAGATACGCAGTATTTT. The encoded protein is CASSLKGDRVKDTQYF.

The chain recombines TRBV2 with TRBJ1-4; 9 bases fit TRBD1. The CDR3 has 16 amino acids. V was pared by 2 bases and J by 5 bases, with 6 bases of the junction left unmatched. Germline V gives CDR1 SNHLY, CDR2 FYNNEI. The CDR3 nucleotides are TGTGCCAGCAGTGAAATTGTTGGGACAGGGAATGAAAAACTGTTTTTT. This sequence encodes CASSEIVGTGNEKLFF.

V is TRBV7-3 and J is TRBJ2-1; D is ambiguous. Germline V lookup: CDR1 SGHTA, CDR2 FQGTGA. This CDR3 contains 14 residues. Trimming removed 6 bases at V and 0 bases at J, with 9 bases between. CDR3 in DNA: TGTGCCAGCAGGGTGGCTAGCTCCTACAATGAGCAGTTCTTC. Its translation: CASRVASSYNEQFF.

This clone was counted between two and nine times. This chain uses TRBV5-1 with TRBJ2-7; D unclear. CDR3 length equals 13 residues. Per the germline V gene, CDR1 is SGHRS and CDR2 is YFSETQ. Trimming stripped 2 bases from V and 1 base from J, with 7 bases between. The DNA of the CDR3 is TGCGCCAGCAGCTTCCCGGGTTCCTACGAGCAGTACTTC. It translates to CASSFPGSYEQYF.

V and J are TRBV5-4 and TRBJ1-1; TRBD1 might be the D (5 bases). V was pared by 0 bases and J by 1 base, with 13 bases between. In germline, CDR1 is SGHNT, CDR2 YYREEE (reference sequence). This CDR3 is built from 16 residues. The CDR3 coding sequence is TGTGCCAGCAGCTTGGCCGCGACAGTGACGAACACTGAAGCTTTCTTT. It codes for CASSLAATVTNTEAFF.

This chain joins TRBV5-6 and TRBJ2-5; 8 bases match TRBD1. CDR1 is SGHDT and CDR2 is YYEEEE in the germline V gene. This CDR3 contains 16 residues. Trimming cost V 4 bases and J 11 bases; bases outside gene matches: 19. CDR3 loop: CASSPLGAGGAGEQYF. CDR3 in DNA: TGTGCCAGCAGCCCCCTGGGGGCAGGGGGCGCTGGAGAGCAGTACTTC.